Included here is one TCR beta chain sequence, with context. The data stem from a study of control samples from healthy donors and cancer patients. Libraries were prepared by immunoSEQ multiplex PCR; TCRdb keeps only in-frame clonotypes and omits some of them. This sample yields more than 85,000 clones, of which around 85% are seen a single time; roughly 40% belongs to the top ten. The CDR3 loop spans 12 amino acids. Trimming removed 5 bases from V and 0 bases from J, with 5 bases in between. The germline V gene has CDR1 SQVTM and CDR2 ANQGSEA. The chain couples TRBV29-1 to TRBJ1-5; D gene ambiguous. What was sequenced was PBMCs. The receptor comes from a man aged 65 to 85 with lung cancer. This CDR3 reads CSVRNSNQPQHF. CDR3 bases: TGCAGCGTTCGTAATAGCAATCAGCCCCAGCATTTT.